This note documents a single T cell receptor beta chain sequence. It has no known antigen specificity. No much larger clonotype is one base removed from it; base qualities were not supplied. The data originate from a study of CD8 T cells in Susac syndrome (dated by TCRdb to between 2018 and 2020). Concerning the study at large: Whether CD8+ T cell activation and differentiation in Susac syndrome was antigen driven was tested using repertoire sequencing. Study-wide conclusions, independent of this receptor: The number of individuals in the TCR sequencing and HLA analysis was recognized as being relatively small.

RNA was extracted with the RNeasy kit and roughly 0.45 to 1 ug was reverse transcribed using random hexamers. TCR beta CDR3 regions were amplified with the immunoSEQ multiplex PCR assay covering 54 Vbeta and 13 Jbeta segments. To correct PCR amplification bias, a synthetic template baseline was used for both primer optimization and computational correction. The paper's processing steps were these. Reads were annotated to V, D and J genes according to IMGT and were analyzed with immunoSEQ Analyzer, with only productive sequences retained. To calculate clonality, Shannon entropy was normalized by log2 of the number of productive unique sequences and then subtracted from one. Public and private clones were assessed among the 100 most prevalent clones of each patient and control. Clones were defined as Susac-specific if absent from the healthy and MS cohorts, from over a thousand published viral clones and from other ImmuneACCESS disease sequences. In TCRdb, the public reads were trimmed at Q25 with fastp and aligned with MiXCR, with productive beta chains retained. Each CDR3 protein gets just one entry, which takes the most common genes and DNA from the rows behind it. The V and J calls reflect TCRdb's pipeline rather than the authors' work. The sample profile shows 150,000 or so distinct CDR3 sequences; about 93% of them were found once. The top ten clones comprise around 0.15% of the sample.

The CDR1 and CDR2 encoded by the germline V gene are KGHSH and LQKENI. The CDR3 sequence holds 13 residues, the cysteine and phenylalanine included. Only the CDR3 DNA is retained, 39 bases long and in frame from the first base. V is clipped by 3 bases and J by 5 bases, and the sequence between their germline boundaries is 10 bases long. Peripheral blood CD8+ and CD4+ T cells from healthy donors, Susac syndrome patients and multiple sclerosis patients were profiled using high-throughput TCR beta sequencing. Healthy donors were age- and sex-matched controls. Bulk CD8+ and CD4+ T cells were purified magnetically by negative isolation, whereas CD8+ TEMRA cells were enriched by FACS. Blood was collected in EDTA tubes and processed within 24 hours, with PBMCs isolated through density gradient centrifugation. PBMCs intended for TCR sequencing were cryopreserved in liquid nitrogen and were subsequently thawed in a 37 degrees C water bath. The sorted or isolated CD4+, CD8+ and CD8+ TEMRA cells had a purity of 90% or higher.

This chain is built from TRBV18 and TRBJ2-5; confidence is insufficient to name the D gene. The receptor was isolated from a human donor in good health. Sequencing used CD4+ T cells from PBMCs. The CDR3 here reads CASSPRSGETQYF. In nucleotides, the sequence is TGTGCCAGCTCACCCCGATCCGGGGAGACCCAGTACTTC.